These 8 T cell receptor beta chains originate from one sample sequenced in a study of blood T cell repertoires in COVID-19. Using immunoSEQ multiplex PCR, the repertoire was profiled, and TCRdb retains in-frame clones only, with some absent. Here the sample spans approximately 230,000 clones, more than 85% being singletons. Sequencing was done on a sample of PBMCs or T cells enriched from blood (not recorded which). These receptors all come from a woman in her 30s who had recovered from COVID-19.

The chain is built from TRBV6-2 or TRBV6-3 and TRBJ2-1; 10 bases fit TRBD2. V shed 2 bases and J 9 bases; nucleotides not matched to a gene: 7. CDR3 length equals 15 residues. Germline CDR1 and CDR2: MNHEY and SVGEGT. The CDR3 DNA reads TGTGCCAGCAGTTACCTAGCGGGAGTGGTAGGTGAGCAGTTCTTC. It specifies CASSYLAGVVGEQFF.

The sample holds a few counts of this clone. The chain has TRBV6-6 and TRBJ1-4, with D tentatively TRBD1 (6 bases). The germline V gene has CDR1 MNHNY and CDR2 SVGAGI (reference sequence). V lost 5 bases and J lost 2, with 18 bases in between. The CDR3 sequence is 17 residues long. CDR3 region: CASSPVPGQGTNEKLFF. The CDR3 DNA is TGTGCCAGCAGTCCGGTCCCGGGACAAGGCACTAATGAAAAACTGTTTTTT.

V is TRBV5-4 and J is TRBJ2-7, with 12 nucleotides matching TRBD1. V was clipped by 4 bases and J by 6 bases; unmatched bases: 11. CDR3 size: 16 residues. Germline CDR1 is SGHNT and CDR2 is YYREEE (reference sequence). This chain's CDR3 is CASSTPRDRGQGEQYF. In nucleotides, the CDR3 is TGTGCCAGCAGCACCCCCCGGGACAGGGGGCAGGGCGAGCAGTACTTC.

The chain couples TRBV6-2 or TRBV6-3 to TRBJ1-1; D gene uncertain. V shed 2 bases and J shed 4 bases, with 11 bases lying between them. The CDR3 loop spans 14 amino acids. Germline V gene data show CDR1 as MNHEY and CDR2 as SVGEGT. The CDR3: CASSYGLEGTEAFF. The CDR3 DNA follows: TGTGCCAGCAGTTACGGCCTCGAGGGCACTGAAGCTTTCTTT.

J is TRBJ1-4 and V is TRBV7-9; no clear D. This CDR3 region has 15 residues. V was cut by 5 bases and J by 4 bases, with 14 bases left in between. Looked up from germline, CDR1 is SEHNR and CDR2 is FQNEAQ (reference sequence). The CDR3 loop reads CASSPLSGRNEKLFF. The CDR3 DNA reads as TGTGCCAGCAGCCCACTTTCGGGTCGTAATGAAAAACTGTTTTTT.

The chain is built from TRBV7-8 and TRBJ2-7, with D perhaps TRBD2 (6 bases). Trimming cost V 1 base and J 2 bases, with 9 bases left between them. CDR1 SGHVS and CDR2 FQNEAQ come from the germline V gene. The CDR3 contains 14 residues. In nucleotides, the CDR3 is TGTGCCAGCAGCTTAGGGGGGGTAACCTACGAGCAGTACTTC. Its protein is CASSLGGVTYEQYF.

V gene TRBV4-2 combines with J gene TRBJ2-7; TRBD2 agrees at 11 bases. Germline CDR1 LGHNA, CDR2 YNFKEQ. The CDR3 length is 16 residues. Unmatched junction bases numbered 5, after V lost 1 base and J lost 3 bases. The CDR3 sequence is CASSQGLAGFGYEQYF. The CDR3 bases are TGTGCCAGCAGCCAAGGACTAGCGGGATTTGGCTACGAGCAGTACTTC.

The rearrangement links TRBV7-6 to TRBJ1-1; the match to TRBD1 covers 9 bases. Per the germline V gene, CDR1 is SGHVS and CDR2 is FNYEAQ. V lost 5 bases and J lost 1; bases outside the gene matches: 5. The CDR3 loop spans 15 amino acids. CDR3 region: CASSATGQGNTEAFF. The CDR3 nucleotides read TGTGCCAGCAGCGCCACGGGACAGGGGAACACTGAAGCTTTCTTT.